Listed below are T cell receptor beta chains from one sample, sequenced in a study of blood T cell repertoires in COVID-19. Libraries were prepared by immunoSEQ multiplex PCR; TCRdb keeps only in-frame clonotypes and omits some of them. The sample lists 200,000 to 250,000 clones, roughly 85% occurring once. The sequencing sample was made of PBMCs or T cells enriched from blood (not recorded which). All receptors derive from a woman aged 40 to 55 with acute COVID-19. The CDR3 runs from the conserved cysteine through the conserved F or W. The D gene is left open where the match is weak. Clone sizes are given selectively: once, few, many, or a class where the clone is expanded.

size: NA; D: TRBD1; V: TRBV4-3; J: TRBJ1-4; DNA: TGCGCCAGCAGCCCAGGGACAGGGGATGAAAAACTGTTTTTT; CDR3: CASSPGTGDEKLFF
size: NA; D: TRBD2; V: TRBV3-1/TRBV3-2; J: TRBJ2-3; DNA: TGTGCCAGCAGCCAAGATACCCTAGCGGGAGTGTCAGATACGCAGTATTTT; CDR3: CASSQDTLAGVSDTQYF
size: NA; D: NA; V: TRBV19; J: TRBJ1-1; DNA: TGTGCCAGTAGTACCCAGGTGAACACTGAAGCTTTCTTT; CDR3: CASSTQVNTEAFF
size: NA; D: TRBD2; V: TRBV6-2/TRBV6-3; J: TRBJ2-7; DNA: TGTGCCAGCAGTTTTGAGCCAGGGAGGGCTGGGCTGATCTACGAGCAGTACTTC; CDR3: CASSFEPGRAGLIYEQYF
size: NA; D: TRBD2; V: TRBV28; J: TRBJ2-5; DNA: TGTGCCAGCAGTTCGGGACTAGCGGGCTTCCTTCCCCAAGAGACCCAGTACTTC; CDR3: CASSSGLAGFLPQETQYF
size: NA; D: NA; V: TRBV11-2; J: TRBJ1-2; DNA: TGTGCCAGCAGCCGGACAGAGAGGGATGGCTACACCTTC; CDR3: CASSRTERDGYTF
size: NA; D: TRBD1; V: TRBV28; J: TRBJ2-1; DNA: TGTGCCAGCAGTTTAGGGTCGACAGGGGGCAATGAGCAGTTCTTC; CDR3: CASSLGSTGGNEQFF
size: medium-sized; D: NA; V: TRBV12-2; J: TRBJ2-3; DNA: TGTGCAAGTCGCCCCGCCCAACAGAGGGCTTGGTCGTTGCGCGATACGCAGTATTTT; CDR3: CASRPAQQRAWSLRDTQYF
size: NA; D: NA; V: TRBV2; J: TRBJ1-2; DNA: TGTGCCAGCACCCAGCTGGAGGGCAGAAACTATGGCTACACCTTC; CDR3: CASTQLEGRNYGYTF
size: NA; D: TRBD1; V: TRBV11-2; J: TRBJ2-7; DNA: TGTGCCAGCAGAACGGACAGGGGGCTGAAGGGAGAGCAGTACTTC; CDR3: CASRTDRGLKGEQYF
size: NA; D: NA; V: TRBV7-3; J: TRBJ1-1; DNA: TGTGCCAGCAGCTTGACAGTAGGTACTGAAGCTTTCTTT; CDR3: CASSLTVGTEAFF
size: NA; D: NA; V: TRBV28; J: TRBJ2-5; DNA: TGTGCCAGCACCGTCCACGCCTCAAAGAGAGAGACCCAGTACTTC; CDR3: CASTVHASKRETQYF
size: NA; D: NA; V: TRBV7-2; J: TRBJ2-7; DNA: TGTGCCAGCAGCTCCCCCGGGACAACCCACGAGCAGTACTTC; CDR3: CASSSPGTTHEQYF
size: NA; D: TRBD2; V: TRBV19; J: TRBJ2-7; DNA: TGTGCCAGTAGTCACGGGACTAGCTCGACCTACGAGCAGTACTTC; CDR3: CASSHGTSSTYEQYF
size: NA; D: NA; V: TRBV28; J: TRBJ2-3; DNA: TGTGCCAGCAATCCACAGGGGAGGACAGATACGCAGTATTTT; CDR3: CASNPQGRTDTQYF
size: NA; D: TRBD2; V: TRBV7-3; J: TRBJ2-1; DNA: TGTGCCAGCAGCTCAAAGCCAACTAGCGGGTACAATGAGCAGTTCTTC; CDR3: CASSSKPTSGYNEQFF
size: NA; D: TRBD2; V: TRBV3-1/TRBV3-2; J: TRBJ2-5; DNA: TGTGCCAGCAGCTCACGACTAGCGGGGACCGTGGGGGAGACCCAGTACTTC; CDR3: CASSSRLAGTVGETQYF
size: NA; D: TRBD2; V: TRBV5-1; J: TRBJ2-2; DNA: TGCGCCAGCAGCTCTAGCGGGAGGGCCTTCGGGGAGCTGTTTTTT; CDR3: CASSSSGRAFGELFF
size: NA; D: TRBD2; V: TRBV5-5; J: TRBJ2-7; DNA: TGTGCCAGCAGCTTGGAGGCTAGCGGGAGGGCCGTAAGCGTGCAGTACTTC; CDR3: CASSLEASGRAVSVQYF
size: NA; D: NA; V: TRBV28; J: TRBJ1-3; DNA: TGTGCCAGCACCGGAGGGCTCCTCTCTGGAAACACCATATATTTT; CDR3: CASTGGLLSGNTIYF
size: NA; D: NA; V: TRBV4-1; J: TRBJ2-7; DNA: TGCGCCAGCAGCCAAGATCTAGCTCGGCGGTCCTACGAGCAGTACTTC; CDR3: CASSQDLARRSYEQYF
size: few; D: TRBD1; V: TRBV19; J: TRBJ1-2; DNA: TGTGCCAGTAGTCCGAACCGGGACAGGGGATCGGGGGGCTACACCTTC; CDR3: CASSPNRDRGSGGYTF
size: NA; D: NA; V: TRBV10-2; J: TRBJ2-1; DNA: TGCGCCAGCAGTGATTTTACTAGTCGGGCACGGGATGAGCAGTTCTTC; CDR3: CASSDFTSRARDEQFF
size: NA; D: TRBD2; V: TRBV7-9; J: TRBJ2-1; DNA: TGTGCCAGCAGCCGACTAGCGGGAGTAGATGAGCAGTTCTTC; CDR3: CASSRLAGVDEQFF
size: NA; D: NA; V: TRBV27; J: TRBJ2-7; DNA: TGTGCCAGCAGTTTATTATTGTCGGGGACATCCGGGACCAGGGAGTGGTACTTC; CDR3: CASSLLLSGTSGTREWYF
size: NA; D: NA; V: TRBV28; J: TRBJ2-1; DNA: TGTGCCAGCAGTTTAGGGCCCAACAATGAGCAGTTCTTC; CDR3: CASSLGPNNEQFF
size: NA; D: NA; V: TRBV12-3/TRBV12-4; J: TRBJ2-3; DNA: TGTGCCAGCAGTTTTCCCCCGGGGGATACGCAGTATTTT; CDR3: CASSFPPGDTQYF
size: NA; D: TRBD1; V: TRBV12-3/TRBV12-4; J: TRBJ1-1; DNA: TGTGCCAGCACTTACAGGGGTCGCACTGAAGCTTTCTTT; CDR3: CASTYRGRTEAFF
size: NA; D: TRBD1; V: TRBV14; J: TRBJ2-7; DNA: TGTGCCAGCAGCCGTCCCCGGGACAGGCCTCCCTACGAGCAGTACTTC; CDR3: CASSRPRDRPPYEQYF
size: NA; D: NA; V: TRBV19; J: TRBJ1-5; DNA: TGTGCCAGTTCCCCCGAGCAGAGGTTAATATTAGGCAATCAGCCCCAGCATTTT; CDR3: CASSPEQRLILGNQPQHF
size: once; D: TRBD1; V: TRBV2; J: TRBJ1-5; DNA: TGTGCCAGCAAGCTGACAGGGGCTCAGCCCCAGCATTTT; CDR3: CASKLTGAQPQHF
size: NA; D: NA; V: TRBV7-2; J: TRBJ2-1; DNA: TGTGCCAGCAGCCAAACTCTAAATGAGCAGTTCTTC; CDR3: CASSQTLNEQFF
size: NA; D: TRBD1; V: TRBV24-1; J: TRBJ2-1; DNA: TGTGCCACCAGTGATTTGCGGGGACAGGGGCAGGATGAGCAGTTCTTC; CDR3: CATSDLRGQGQDEQFF
size: NA; D: TRBD1; V: TRBV19; J: TRBJ1-2; DNA: TGTGCCAGTGGATTAGGACAGGACAGGGACTATGGCTACACCTTC; CDR3: CASGLGQDRDYGYTF
size: NA; D: TRBD2; V: TRBV24-1; J: TRBJ2-1; DNA: TGTGCCACCGCGAGGAGGGGAGGGCATGAGCAGTTCTTC; CDR3: CATARRGGHEQFF
size: once; D: TRBD2; V: TRBV4-2; J: TRBJ2-1; DNA: TGTGCCAGCAGCCAAGAATATGGCGGGGGCAATGAGCAGTTCTTC; CDR3: CASSQEYGGGNEQFF
size: NA; D: NA; V: TRBV7-3; J: TRBJ2-2; DNA: TGTGCCAGCAGCTTATCGGGGGGCGCGGACACCGGGGAGCTGTTTTTT; CDR3: CASSLSGGADTGELFF
size: NA; D: TRBD1; V: TRBV18; J: TRBJ2-1; DNA: TGTGCCAGCTCACGACCCCCATCACAGGGGGCGAATGAGCAGTTCTTC; CDR3: CASSRPPSQGANEQFF
size: NA; D: NA; V: TRBV28; J: TRBJ1-1; DNA: TGTGCCAGCAGTTCCGACGCGGCGGGGCGGGATGAAGCTTTCTTT; CDR3: CASSSDAAGRDEAFF
size: NA; D: TRBD1; V: TRBV6-5; J: TRBJ2-7; DNA: TGTGCCAGCAGTCGGGGACAGGGGGTTTACCCGTCCCAATTC; CDR3: CASSRGQGVYPSQF
size: NA; D: TRBD1; V: TRBV4-1; J: TRBJ1-2; DNA: TGCGCCAGCAGCCAAGATTGGAGGGGGCGCCAGGGCGGCTACACCTTC; CDR3: CASSQDWRGRQGGYTF
size: NA; D: NA; V: TRBV24-1; J: TRBJ2-7; DNA: TGTGCCACCAGTGCTCGAGGGTACGAGCAGTACTTC; CDR3: CATSARGYEQYF
size: NA; D: TRBD1; V: TRBV11-2; J: TRBJ2-2; DNA: TGTGCCAGCAGCCGAGGCGACAGGGGGAACACCGGGGAGCTGTTTTTT; CDR3: CASSRGDRGNTGELFF
size: NA; D: NA; V: TRBV24-1; J: TRBJ1-2; DNA: TGTGCCACTCGAGACGGAGGGAACTATGGCTACACCTTC; CDR3: CATRDGGNYGYTF
size: NA; D: NA; V: TRBV7-2; J: TRBJ2-1; DNA: TGTGCCAGCGCCCCGCGGGGAAGCTCCTACAATGAGCAGTTCTTC; CDR3: CASAPRGSSYNEQFF
size: NA; D: TRBD1; V: TRBV28; J: TRBJ1-1; DNA: TGTGCCAGCAGCCTTACAGGGGGAAGTCAAGCTTTCTTT; CDR3: CASSLTGGSQAFF
size: NA; D: TRBD1; V: TRBV7-9; J: TRBJ2-7; DNA: TGTGCCAGCAGCTTACGGGGACAGGGTTCCCCCTACGAGCAGTACTTC; CDR3: CASSLRGQGSPYEQYF
size: NA; D: TRBD1; V: TRBV2; J: TRBJ1-2; DNA: TGTGCCAGCACGGGACAGGCCTCAGGCGGCTACACCTTC; CDR3: CASTGQASGGYTF
size: NA; D: TRBD1; V: TRBV5-1; J: TRBJ1-2; DNA: TGCGCCAGCAGCTTGGACAGGGGAACAGATGGCTACACCTTC; CDR3: CASSLDRGTDGYTF
size: NA; D: TRBD2; V: TRBV7-2; J: TRBJ2-3; DNA: TGTGCCAGCAGCCCCTTGCTAGCGGTTGGAAATACGCAGTATTTT; CDR3: CASSPLLAVGNTQYF
size: NA; D: TRBD1; V: TRBV19; J: TRBJ1-2; DNA: TGTGCCAGCAGGGGCAGGACAGGGGGTTCCTCGGGACTTGGCTACACCTTC; CDR3: CASRGRTGGSSGLGYTF
size: NA; D: NA; V: TRBV28; J: TRBJ2-1; DNA: TGTGCCAGCAGTTCCCGGGACATATATGAGCAGTTCTTC; CDR3: CASSSRDIYEQFF
size: NA; D: NA; V: TRBV28; J: TRBJ1-3; DNA: TGTGCCAGCAGTATACCAGGAAGAAACACCATATATTTT; CDR3: CASSIPGRNTIYF
size: NA; D: TRBD1; V: TRBV11-2; J: TRBJ1-2; DNA: TGTGCCAGCAGCTTAGGGACAGGGAACTATGGCTACACCTTC; CDR3: CASSLGTGNYGYTF
size: NA; D: NA; V: TRBV27; J: TRBJ1-1; DNA: TGTGCCAGCAGTTTCCAGGGGACGAACACTGAAGCTTTCTTT; CDR3: CASSFQGTNTEAFF
size: NA; D: NA; V: TRBV12-3/TRBV12-4; J: TRBJ2-1; DNA: TGTGCCAGCAGCCTCCTCAATGAGCAGTTCTTC; CDR3: CASSLLNEQFF